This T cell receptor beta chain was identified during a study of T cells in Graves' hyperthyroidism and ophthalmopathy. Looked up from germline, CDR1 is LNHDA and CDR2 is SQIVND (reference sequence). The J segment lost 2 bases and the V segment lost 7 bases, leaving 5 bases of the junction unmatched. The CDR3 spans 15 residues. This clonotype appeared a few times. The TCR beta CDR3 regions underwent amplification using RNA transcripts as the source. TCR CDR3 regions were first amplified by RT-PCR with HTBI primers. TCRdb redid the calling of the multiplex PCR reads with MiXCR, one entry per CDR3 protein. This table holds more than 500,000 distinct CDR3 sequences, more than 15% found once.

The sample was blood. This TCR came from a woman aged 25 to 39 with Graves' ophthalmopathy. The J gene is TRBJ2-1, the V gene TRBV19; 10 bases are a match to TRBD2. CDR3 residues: CASNLAGDAYNEQFF. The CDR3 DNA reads TGTGCCAGTAACCTAGCGGGGGACGCCTACAATGAGCAGTTCTTC. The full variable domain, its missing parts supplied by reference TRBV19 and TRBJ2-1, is DGGITQSPKYLFRKEGQNVTLSCEQNLNHDAMYWYRQDPGQGLRLIYYSQIVNDFQKGDIAEGYSVSREKKESFPLTVTSAQKNPTAFYLCASNLAGDAYNEQFFGPGTRLTVL.